A single sample is the source of the 13 T cell receptor beta chains below, sequenced in a study of T cells in localized non-small cell lung cancer. Using immunoSEQ multiplex PCR, the repertoire was profiled, and TCRdb retains in-frame clones only, with some absent. Altogether roughly 1,100 clones are present, 35% to 45% being singletons, with the ten largest covering about 14%. This specimen was normal lung tissue next to the tumor, taken before any cancer treatment. All receptors derive from a man aged 40 to 69 with stage III lung adenocarcinoma.

V gene TRBV30 combines with J gene TRBJ2-7, with 7 bases matching TRBD1. CDR3 length: 12 amino acids. The germline V gene encodes CDR1 GTSNPN and CDR2 SVGIG (reference sequence). Trimming took 5 bases from V and 5 from J; bases not matched to a gene: 6. The CDR3 sequence: CAWERGLNEQYF. CDR3 bases: TGTGCCTGGGAAAGGGGGCTGAACGAGCAGTACTTC.

The genes are TRBV15 and TRBJ1-4; no definite D call. The germline V and J ends were trimmed by 2 bases and 7 bases, with 17 bases remaining between them. CDR3 length: 16 amino acids. Per germline, CDR1 LNHNV and CDR2 YYDKDF (reference sequence). The CDR3 spells CATSRPRQASIEKLFF. CDR3 in DNA: TGTGCCACCAGCAGACCTCGGCAGGCCTCAATTGAAAAACTGTTTTTT.

The V gene is TRBV11-3, the J gene TRBJ1-2; D uncertain. This CDR3 contains 14 residues. Germline values: CDR1 SGHNT, CDR2 YENEEA. V was clipped by 8 bases and J by 6 bases, with 19 bases between them. The CDR3 loop is CASPLVANENGYTF. CDR3 DNA sequence: TGTGCCAGCCCTCTGGTAGCGAATGAGAATGGCTACACCTTC.

This clone was seen only a few times. In DNA form, the CDR3 reads TGTGCCAGCAGCTTGGCGGCCAGCGGGGGGGACAATGAGCAGTTCTTC. Translated, it gives CASSLAASGGDNEQFF. The chain has TRBV11-3 and TRBJ2-1, with TRBD2 identical over 10 bases. Germline loops: CDR1 SGHNT, CDR2 YENEEA. The CDR3 covers 16 residues. Unmatched junction bases numbered 7, after V lost 3 bases and J lost 5 bases.

This clone appeared once. The rearrangement links TRBV19 to TRBJ2-1, with D hard to call. Trimming pared 1 base from V and 5 bases from J, leaving 6 bases between. CDR1 LNHDA and CDR2 SQIVND come from the germline V gene (reference sequence). The length of the CDR3 is 13 residues. CDR3 sequence reads: CASSIGRNNEQFF. The CDR3, as DNA: TGTGCCAGTAGTATAGGTCGGAACAATGAGCAGTTCTTC.

By share of the sample, this clone is large. The genes are TRBV6-8 and TRBJ1-2; 9 positions match TRBD1. This CDR3 is 17 amino acids long. From germline, CDR1 is MNHGY and CDR2 SAAAGT. V shed 10 bases and J 2 bases; nucleotides not matched to a gene: 17. CDR3 bases: TGTGCCATCAGGGGGATCGGGACAGGGAAGTGGAACTATGGCTACACCTTC. Translating gives CAIRGIGTGKWNYGYTF.

The chain uses TRBV19 and TRBJ2-3; D is ambiguous. CDR1 is LNHDA, CDR2 SQIVND, per germline (reference sequence). V lost 5 bases and J lost 0, with 15 bases in between. CDR3 length: 16 amino acids. The DNA for the CDR3 is TGTGCCAGTAGTGCCACTCTAGACTTTAGCACAGATACGCAGTATTTT. Translated, it gives CASSATLDFSTDTQYF.

As concerns this clone: Sequence at one end of the junction differs from germline and may be a read error. The V gene is TRBV6-8, the J gene TRBJ2-7; possibly TRBD1 for D (5 bases). The CDR3 is made up of 14 amino acids. CDR1 is MNHGY, CDR2 SAAAGT, per germline. The CDR3 spells CASGYGQGNGEQYF. The CDR3 DNA follows: TGTGCCAGCGGTTACGGTCAGGGAAACGGAGAACAGTACTTC.

This rearrangement joins TRBV18 to TRBJ2-7; D might be TRBD1 (6 bases). The V gene's germline CDR1 is KGHSH and CDR2 LQKENI. Trimming stripped 4 bases from V and 5 bases from J, with 9 bases between. The CDR3 runs to 12 residues. The CDR3, as DNA: TGTGCCAGCTCACTGGGGGCGGACGAGCAGTACTTC. Protein sequence: CASSLGADEQYF.

This chain joins TRBV6-8 and TRBJ1-1; the match to TRBD1 covers 8 bases. Trimming removed 6 bases from V and 4 bases from J; junction bases left unmatched: 7. The CDR3 runs 14 residues. Per the germline V gene, CDR1 is MNHGY and CDR2 is SAAAGT. DNA for the CDR3: TGTGCCAGCAGGCTAGCAGGGGGCGTCACTGAAGCTTTCTTT. Amino acid sequence: CASRLAGGVTEAFF.

The chain employs TRBV28 and TRBJ1-1; the D gene is possibly TRBD1 (5 bases). Germline CDR1 reads MDHEN; CDR2 reads SYDVKM. CDR3 length equals 16 residues. The V end lost 1 base, the J end lost 4 bases, and 16 bases lay between the germline ends. The CDR3 bases are TGTGCCAGCAGTTTATCTGGCGCCGGGGCCGGCACTGAAGCTTTCTTT. It yields the protein CASSLSGAGAGTEAFF.

The sample holds a few counts of this clone. The CDR3 sequence is CASSSPGAEAFF. In nucleotides, the CDR3 is TGTGCCAGCAGCTCTCCAGGGGCTGAAGCTTTCTTT. This chain connects TRBV9 to TRBJ1-1, with D perhaps TRBD1 (6 bases). The CDR3 consists of 12 residues. Trimming left V 4 bases short and J 6 bases short, with 10 bases between. The germline gives CDR1 SGDLS, CDR2 YYNGEE.

The gene calls are TRBV29-1 and TRBJ1-4, with TRBD1 matching over 8 bases. Germline lookup yields CDR1 SQVTM and CDR2 ANQGSEA. With 7 bases clipped from V and 4 bases from J, the junction kept 2 bases outside the gene matches. The CDR3 runs 12 residues. This CDR3 is CSAGGSNEKLFF. Written as DNA, the CDR3 is TGCAGCGCAGGGGGCAGTAATGAAAAACTGTTTTTT.